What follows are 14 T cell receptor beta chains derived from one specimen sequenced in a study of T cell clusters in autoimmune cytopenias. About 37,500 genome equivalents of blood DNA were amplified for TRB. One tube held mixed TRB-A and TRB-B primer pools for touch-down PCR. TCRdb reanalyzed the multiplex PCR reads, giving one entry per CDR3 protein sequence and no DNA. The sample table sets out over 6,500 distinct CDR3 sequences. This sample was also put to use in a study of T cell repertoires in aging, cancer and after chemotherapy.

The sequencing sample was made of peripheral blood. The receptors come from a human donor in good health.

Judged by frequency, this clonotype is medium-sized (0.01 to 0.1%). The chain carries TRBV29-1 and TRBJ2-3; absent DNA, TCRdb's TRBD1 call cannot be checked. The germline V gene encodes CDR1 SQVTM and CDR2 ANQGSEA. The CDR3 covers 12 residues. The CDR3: CSVDRGIDTQYF.

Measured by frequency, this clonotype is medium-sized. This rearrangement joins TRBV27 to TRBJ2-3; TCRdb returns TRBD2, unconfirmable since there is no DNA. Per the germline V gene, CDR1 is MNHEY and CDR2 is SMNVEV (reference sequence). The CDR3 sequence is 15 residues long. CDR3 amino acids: CASRRTGLRADTQYF.

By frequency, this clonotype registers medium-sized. The CDR3 spells CASSFGASVHEQYF. This rearrangement joins TRBV5-6 to TRBJ2-7; the TCRdb D gene call, TRBD1, has no DNA to confirm it. This CDR3 comprises 14 residues. Germline V gene sequence: CDR1 SGHDT, CDR2 YYEEEE.

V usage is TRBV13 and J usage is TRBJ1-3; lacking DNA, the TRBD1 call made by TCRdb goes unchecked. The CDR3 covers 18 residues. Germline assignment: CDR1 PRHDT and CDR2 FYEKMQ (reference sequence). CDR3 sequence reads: CASSLGPGQGSSGNTIYF.

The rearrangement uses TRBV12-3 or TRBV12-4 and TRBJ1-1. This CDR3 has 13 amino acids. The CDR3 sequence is CASSFMRGTEAFF.

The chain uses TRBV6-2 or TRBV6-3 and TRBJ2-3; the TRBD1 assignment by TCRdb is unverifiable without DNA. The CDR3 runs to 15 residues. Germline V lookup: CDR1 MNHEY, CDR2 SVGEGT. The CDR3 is CASTPGDSSTDTQYF.

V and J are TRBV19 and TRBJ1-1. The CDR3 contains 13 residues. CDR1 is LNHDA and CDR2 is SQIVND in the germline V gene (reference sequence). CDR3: CASSKVGEDPAFF. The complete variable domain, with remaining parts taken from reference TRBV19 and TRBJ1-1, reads DGGITQSPKYLFRKEGQNVTLSCEQNLNHDAMYWYRQDPGQGLRLIYYSQIVNDFQKGDIAEGYSVSREKKESFPLTVTSAQKNPTAFYLCASSKVGEDPAFFGQGTRLTVV.

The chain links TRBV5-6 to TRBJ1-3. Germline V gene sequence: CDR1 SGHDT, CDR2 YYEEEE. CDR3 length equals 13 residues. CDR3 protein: CATRQTSGNTIYF.

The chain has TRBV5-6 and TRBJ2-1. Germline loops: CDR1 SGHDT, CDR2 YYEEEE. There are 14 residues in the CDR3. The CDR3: CASSLYGAYNEQFF. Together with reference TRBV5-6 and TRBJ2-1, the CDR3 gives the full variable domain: DAGVTQSPTHLIKTRGQQVTLRCSPKSGHDTVSWYQQALGQGPQFIFQYYEEEERQRGNFPDRFSGHQFPNYSSELNVNALLLGDSALYLCASSLYGAYNEQFFGPGTRLTVL.

The CDR3 sequence: CASSLLDQPQHF. The gene calls are TRBV5-6 and TRBJ1-5. The CDR3 loop spans 12 amino acids. Germline assignment: CDR1 SGHDT and CDR2 YYEEEE.

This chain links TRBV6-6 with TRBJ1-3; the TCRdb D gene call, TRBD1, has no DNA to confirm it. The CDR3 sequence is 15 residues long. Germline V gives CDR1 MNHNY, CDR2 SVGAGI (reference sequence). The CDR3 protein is CASSYVQGAGNTIYF.

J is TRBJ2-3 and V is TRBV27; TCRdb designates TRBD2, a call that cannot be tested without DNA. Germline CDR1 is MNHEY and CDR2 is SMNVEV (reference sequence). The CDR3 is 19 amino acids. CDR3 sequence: CASSFVSLTSGRGTDTQYF.

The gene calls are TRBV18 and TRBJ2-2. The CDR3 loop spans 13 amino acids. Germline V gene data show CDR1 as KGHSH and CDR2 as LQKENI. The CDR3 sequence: CASSPRDSGELFF.

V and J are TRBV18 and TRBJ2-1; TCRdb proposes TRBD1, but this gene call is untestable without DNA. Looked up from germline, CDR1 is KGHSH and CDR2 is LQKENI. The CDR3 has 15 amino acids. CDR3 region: CASSVGTDRNNEQFF.